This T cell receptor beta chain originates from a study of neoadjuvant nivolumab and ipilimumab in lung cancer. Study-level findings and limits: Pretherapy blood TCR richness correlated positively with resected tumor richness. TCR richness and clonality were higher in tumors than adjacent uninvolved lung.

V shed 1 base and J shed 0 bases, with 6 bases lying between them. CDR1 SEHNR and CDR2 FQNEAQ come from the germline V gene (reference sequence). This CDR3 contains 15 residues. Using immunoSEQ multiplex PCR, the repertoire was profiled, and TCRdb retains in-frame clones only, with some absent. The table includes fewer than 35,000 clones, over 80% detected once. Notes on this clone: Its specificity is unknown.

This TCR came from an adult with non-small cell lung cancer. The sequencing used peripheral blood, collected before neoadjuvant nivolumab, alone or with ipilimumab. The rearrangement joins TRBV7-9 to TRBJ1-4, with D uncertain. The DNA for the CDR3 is TGTGCCAGCAGCTTAGTGGGTGCAACTAATGAAAAACTGTTTTTT. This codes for CASSLVGATNEKLFF.